These T cell receptor beta chains were read from a single sample in a study of sequential checkpoint blockade in melanoma. Method: immunoSEQ multiplex PCR; TCRdb's copy keeps in-frame clones and lacks some. The table shows 2,000 or so clones, with around a fifth occurring only once. The sample here was tumor tissue (inferred from file names), taken from a patient given nivolumab and ipilimumab in sequence. These receptors were collected from a human donor with melanoma. The CDR3 runs from the conserved cysteine through the conserved F or W. D genes are given only for firm matches. Clone size is stated in some rows and not others, as once, few, many or a class when expanded.

abundance	v_gene	j_gene	len	d_gene	CDR3nt	CDR3aa
once	TRBV19	TRBJ2-7	13	-	TGTGCCAGTAGTAGAATGATGAACTACGAGCAGTACTTC	CASSRMMNYEQYF
medium-sized	TRBV6-8	TRBJ2-6	19	-	TGTGCCAGCAACCGACTCAGGGGAGACTCTGACTCTGGGGCCAACGTCCTGACTTTC	CASNRLRGDSDSGANVLTF
medium-sized	TRBV4-1	TRBJ1-4	15	-	TGCGCCAGCAGCCAAGCGGCAAGGGTAGACGAAAAACTGTTTTTT	CASSQAARVDEKLFF
-	TRBV11-3	TRBJ1-4	15	-	TGTGCCAGCAGCTTAGGAGGGACGGATAATGAAAAACTGTTTTTT	CASSLGGTDNEKLFF
few	TRBV6-8	TRBJ1-2	14	-	TGTGCCAGCAGTTACTTAGGACAGCAATATGGCTACACCTTC	CASSYLGQQYGYTF
few	TRBV6-8	TRBJ2-2	13	-	TGTGCCAGCACCGTAGATAACACCGGGGAGCTGTTTTTT	CASTVDNTGELFF
-	TRBV6-8	TRBJ2-3	14	-	TGTGCCAGCAGTTACCCCAGTTTTGCGGATACGCAGTATTTT	CASSYPSFADTQYF
large	TRBV6-8	TRBJ2-7	13	-	TGTGCCAGCAGGGAAGGCCTTTCCTACGAGCAGTACTTC	CASREGLSYEQYF
-	TRBV28	TRBJ2-7	14	TRBD1	TGTGCCAGCGTCGGGACAGGGCATTCCTACGAGCAGTACTTC	CASVGTGHSYEQYF
few	TRBV7-1	TRBJ2-7	13	-	TGTGCCAGCAGCTTAGGATCGGGGAGGGAGCAGTACTTC	CASSLGSGREQYF
few	TRBV5-1	TRBJ1-4	14	-	TGCGCCAGCAGCTTGCGCGGGATGGGCGAAAAACTGTTTTTT	CASSLRGMGEKLFF
-	TRBV12-5	TRBJ2-7	15	-	TGTGCTAGTGCCCGGTCGGGAATGGAGTCCTACGAGCAGTACTTC	CASARSGMESYEQYF
few	TRBV28	TRBJ2-1	13	TRBD1	TGTGCCACTTTCCGGACAGGGTACAATGAGCAGTTCTTC	CATFRTGYNEQFF
many	TRBV11-3	TRBJ2-4	15	TRBD1	TGTGCCAGCGGACAGGGTTTTGGGACCAAAAACATTCAGTACTTC	CASGQGFGTKNIQYF
medium-sized	TRBV11-1	TRBJ1-4	17	TRBD1	TGTGCCAGCAGCTTAGGCGGGACAGGCGGAAGATCTGAAAAACTGTTTTTT	CASSLGGTGGRSEKLFF
-	TRBV14	TRBJ1-1	13	-	TGTGCCAGCAGCCAAGGAGCGGGCACTGAAGCTTTCTTT	CASSQGAGTEAFF
few	TRBV28	TRBJ2-1	13	-	TGTGCCAGCACCATCGTGGGCCTGAATGAGCAGTTCTTC	CASTIVGLNEQFF
few	TRBV28	TRBJ1-5	15	-	TGTGCCAGCAGTTTAGTATACAGAAGCAATCAGCCCCAGCATTTT	CASSLVYRSNQPQHF